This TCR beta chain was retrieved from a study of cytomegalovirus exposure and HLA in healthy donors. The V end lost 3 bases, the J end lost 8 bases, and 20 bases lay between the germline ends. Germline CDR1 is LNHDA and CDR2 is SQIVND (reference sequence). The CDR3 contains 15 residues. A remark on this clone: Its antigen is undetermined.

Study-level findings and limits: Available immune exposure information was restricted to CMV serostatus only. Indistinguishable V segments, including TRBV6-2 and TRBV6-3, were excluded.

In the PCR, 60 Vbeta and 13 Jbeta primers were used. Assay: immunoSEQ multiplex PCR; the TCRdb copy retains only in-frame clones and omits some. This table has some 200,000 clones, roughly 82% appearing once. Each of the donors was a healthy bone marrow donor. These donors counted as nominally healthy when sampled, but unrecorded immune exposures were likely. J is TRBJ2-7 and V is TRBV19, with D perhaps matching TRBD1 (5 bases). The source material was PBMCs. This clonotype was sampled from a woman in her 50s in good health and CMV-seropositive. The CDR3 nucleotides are TGTGCCAGTAGTATGAAGTCACAGGCCCCAGGTCAGCAGTACTTC. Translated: CASSMKSQAPGQQYF.